Following are 3 T cell receptor beta chains from one sample sequenced in a study of T-cell reconstitution after alpha-beta-depleted transplantation in children. Preparation of the TCRbeta library was carried out with unique molecular identifiers. TCRdb independently ran MiXCR on the PCR reads; one entry per CDR3 protein. There are 580,000 or so distinct CDR3 sequences in the sample; 20% to 25% occur only once, and around an eighth lies in the top ten. Specimen: PBMCs, mostly from graft donor cells, collected 360 days after TCRalphabeta/CD19-depleted stem cell transplant. These receptors originate from a boy younger than two who had a stem cell transplant for acute myeloid leukemia, so the T cells may come from the graft donor.

In DNA form, the CDR3 reads TGCAGTGCTATCCCTAGCCAAGAGACCCAGTACTTC. This translates into CSAIPSQETQYF. V and J are TRBV20-1 and TRBJ2-5; D ambiguous. Between the trimmed V and J ends, which lost 4 bases and 1 base, there was a span of 7 bases. This CDR3 comprises 12 residues. Germline loops: CDR1 DFQATT, CDR2 SNEGSKA (reference sequence).

The rearrangement links TRBV7-2 to TRBJ2-1; 7 bases agree with TRBD1. The germline CDR1 and CDR2 sequences are SGHTA and FQGNSA. The V segment lost 1 base and the J segment 7 bases; nucleotides outside the gene matches: 10. The CDR3 runs to 16 residues. The chain's CDR3 is CASSLGRGLARNEQFF. CDR3 bases: TGTGCCAGCAGCTTAGGAAGGGGGCTAGCAAGAAATGAGCAGTTCTTC.

The rearrangement uses TRBV12-3 or TRBV12-4 and TRBJ1-5; D gene unclear. The ends were cut back, 3 bases at V and 5 bases at J, with 11 bases in the middle. This CDR3 region has 14 residues. The CDR3 sequence: CASSLWGSDQPQHF. The CDR3 nucleotides read TGTGCCAGCAGTTTGTGGGGAAGCGATCAGCCCCAGCATTTT.